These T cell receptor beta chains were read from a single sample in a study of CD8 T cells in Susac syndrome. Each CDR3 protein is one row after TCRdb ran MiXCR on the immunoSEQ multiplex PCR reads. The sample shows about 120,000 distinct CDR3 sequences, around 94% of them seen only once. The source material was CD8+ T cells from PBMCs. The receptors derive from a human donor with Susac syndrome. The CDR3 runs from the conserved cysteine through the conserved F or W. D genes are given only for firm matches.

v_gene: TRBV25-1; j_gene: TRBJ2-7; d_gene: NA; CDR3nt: TGTGCCAGCAGTGACGACCCGGACAGTGCCGAGCAGTACTTC; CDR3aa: CASSDDPDSAEQYF
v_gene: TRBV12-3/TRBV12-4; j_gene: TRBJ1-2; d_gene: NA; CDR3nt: TGTGCCAGCAGTGCGGGACCGGCTAACTATGGCTACACCTTC; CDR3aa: CASSAGPANYGYTF
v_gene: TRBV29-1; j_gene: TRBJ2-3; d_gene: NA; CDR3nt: TGCAGCGTTGAGTGGCAGGGGAGAGATACGCAGTATTTT; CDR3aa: CSVEWQGRDTQYF
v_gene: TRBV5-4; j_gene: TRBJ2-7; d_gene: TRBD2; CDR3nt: TGTGCCAGCAGCTCCGGGACTAGCGGGAGAAACTACGAGCAGTACTTC; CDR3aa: CASSSGTSGRNYEQYF
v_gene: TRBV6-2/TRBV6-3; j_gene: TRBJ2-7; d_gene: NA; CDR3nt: TGTGCCAGCAGTTACTCGTGGGGTTACGAGCAGTACTTC; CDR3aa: CASSYSWGYEQYF
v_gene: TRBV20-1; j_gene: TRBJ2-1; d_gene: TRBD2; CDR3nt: TGCAGTGCTAGAGGGACTAGCGGGATCAATGAGCAGTTCTTC; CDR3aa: CSARGTSGINEQFF
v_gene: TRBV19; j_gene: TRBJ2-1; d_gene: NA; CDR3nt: TGTGCCAGTAGTATTGATGGCAGCCGGGGCAATGAGCAGTTCTTC; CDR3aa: CASSIDGSRGNEQFF
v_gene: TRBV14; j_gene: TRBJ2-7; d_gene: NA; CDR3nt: TGTGCCAGCAGCCATGTCCTAGTAGGCTACGAGCAGTACTTC; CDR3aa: CASSHVLVGYEQYF
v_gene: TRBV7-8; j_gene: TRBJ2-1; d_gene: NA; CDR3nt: TGTGCCAGCAGCTTGAGAAGTGGGGGCAATGAGCAGTTCTTC; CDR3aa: CASSLRSGGNEQFF
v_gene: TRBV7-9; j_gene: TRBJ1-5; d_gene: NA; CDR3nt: TGTGCCAGCAGCGGAGACGACAGCTATAGCAATCAGCCCCAGCATTTT; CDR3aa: CASSGDDSYSNQPQHF
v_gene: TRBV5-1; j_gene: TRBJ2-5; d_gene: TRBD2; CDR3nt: TGCGCCAGCAGCCCACTAGCGGGGGCCTCTATCAACCAAGAGACCCAGTACTTC; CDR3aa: CASSPLAGASINQETQYF
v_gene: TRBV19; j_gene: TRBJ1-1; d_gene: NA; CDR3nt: TGTGCCAGTAGTATGGGGGTGATGAACACTGAAGCTTTCTTT; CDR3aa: CASSMGVMNTEAFF
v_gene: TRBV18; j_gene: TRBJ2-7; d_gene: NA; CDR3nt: TGTGCCAGCTCACCCACTCTGGGAGACGAGCAGTACTTC; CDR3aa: CASSPTLGDEQYF
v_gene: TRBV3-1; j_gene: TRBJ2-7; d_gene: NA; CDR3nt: TGTGCCAGCAGCCAACAACCCGGGACTCTGGCCCCCTACGAGCAGTACTTC; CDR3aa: CASSQQPGTLAPYEQYF
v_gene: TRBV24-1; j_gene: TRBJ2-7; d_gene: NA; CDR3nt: TGTGCCACCAGTGAGGGCAGAGCCTACGAGCAGTACTTC; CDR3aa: CATSEGRAYEQYF
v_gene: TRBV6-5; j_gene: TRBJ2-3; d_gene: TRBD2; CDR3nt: TGTGCCAGCAGTTACGGCGGGAGAACCACAGATACGCAGTATTTT; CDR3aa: CASSYGGRTTDTQYF
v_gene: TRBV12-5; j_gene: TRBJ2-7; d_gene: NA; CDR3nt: TGTGCTAGTGCCCTGAGGGGGTCCTACGAGCAGTACTTC; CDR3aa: CASALRGSYEQYF
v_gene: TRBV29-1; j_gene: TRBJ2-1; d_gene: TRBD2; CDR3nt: TGCAGCGTTGAAGGGCTAGCGGGGGGGTACAATGAGCAGTTCTTC; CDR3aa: CSVEGLAGGYNEQFF
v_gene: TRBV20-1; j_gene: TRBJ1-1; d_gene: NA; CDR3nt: TGCAGTGCTAGTCACCGGGTCACTGAAGCTTTCTTT; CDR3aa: CSASHRVTEAFF
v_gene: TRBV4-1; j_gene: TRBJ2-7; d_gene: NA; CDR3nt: TGCGCCAGCAGCCAAGATGTCCCCTCCTCCTACGAGCAGTACTTC; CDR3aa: CASSQDVPSSYEQYF